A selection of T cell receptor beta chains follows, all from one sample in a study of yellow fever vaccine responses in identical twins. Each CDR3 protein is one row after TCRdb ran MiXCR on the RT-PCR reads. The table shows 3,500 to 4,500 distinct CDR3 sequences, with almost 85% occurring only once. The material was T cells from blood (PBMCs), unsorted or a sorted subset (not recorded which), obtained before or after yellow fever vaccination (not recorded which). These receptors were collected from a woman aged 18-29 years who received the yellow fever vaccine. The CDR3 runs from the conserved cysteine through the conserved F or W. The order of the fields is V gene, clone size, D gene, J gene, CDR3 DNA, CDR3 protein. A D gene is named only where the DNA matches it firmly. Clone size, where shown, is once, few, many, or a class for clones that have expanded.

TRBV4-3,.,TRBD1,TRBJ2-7,TGCGCCAGCAGGAGGACAGGGGCGTCCTACGAGCAGTACTTC,CASRRTGASYEQYF
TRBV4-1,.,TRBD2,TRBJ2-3,TGCGCCAGCAGCCAGTTAGCGGGGGGCATCACAGATACGCAGTATTTT,CASSQLAGGITDTQYF
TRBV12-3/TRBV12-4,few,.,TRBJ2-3,TGTGCCAGCGGAGCGACTGCCAGCACAGATACGCAGTATTTT,CASGATASTDTQYF
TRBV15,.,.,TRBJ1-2,TGTGCCACCAGCTCCCTCGCAAACTATGGCTACACCTTC,CATSSLANYGYTF
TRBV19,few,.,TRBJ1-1,TGTGCCAGTGGAGGGGGCACTGAAGCTTTCTTT,CASGGGTEAFF
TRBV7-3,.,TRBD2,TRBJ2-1,TGTGCCAGCACCTTAACTAGCGGTTACAATGAGCAGTTCTTC,CASTLTSGYNEQFF
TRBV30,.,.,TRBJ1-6,TGTGCCTGGAGCAAGGGACTCTCAGGGTATTCACCCCTCCACTTT,CAWSKGLSGYSPLHF
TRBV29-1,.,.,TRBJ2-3,TGCAGCGTTATCCACGCGCAGGAATTT,CSVIHAQEF
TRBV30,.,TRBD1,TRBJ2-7,TGTGCCTGCCTGGGACAGGGGTACGAGCAGTACTTC,CACLGQGYEQYF
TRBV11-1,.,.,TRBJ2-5,TGTGCCAGCAGCAGCGGACAGCGGCCCGAGACCCAGTACTTC,CASSSGQRPETQYF
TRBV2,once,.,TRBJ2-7,TGTGCCAGCAGTGAATCCCCGGGACCCTACGAGCAGTACTTC,CASSESPGPYEQYF
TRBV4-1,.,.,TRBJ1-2,TGCGCCAGCAGCCAAGAATCGACCTTCTCTAACTATGGCTACACCTTC,CASSQESTFSNYGYTF
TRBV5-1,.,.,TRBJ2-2,TGCGCCAGCAGCTTCTACGGGAAAAACACCGGGGAGCTGTTTTTT,CASSFYGKNTGELFF
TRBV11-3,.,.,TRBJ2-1,TGTGCCAGCAGCTTATCCCTGGACTACCTCTACAATGAGCAGTTCTTC,CASSLSLDYLYNEQFF
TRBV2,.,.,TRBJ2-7,TGTGCCAGCAGTGAACTCCTGGTATCCTACGAGCAGTACTTC,CASSELLVSYEQYF
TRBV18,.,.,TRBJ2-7,TGTGCCAGCTCACCAGAGCTAGGCACCTACGAGCAGTACTTC,CASSPELGTYEQYF
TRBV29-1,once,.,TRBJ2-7,TGCAGCGTTGAAGATAGGGGGGACAGCTCCTACGAGCAGTACTTC,CSVEDRGDSSYEQYF
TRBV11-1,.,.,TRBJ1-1,TGTGCCAGCAGCTTAGTTTCCTTGGCTGAAGCTTTCTTT,CASSLVSLAEAFF
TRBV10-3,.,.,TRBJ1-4,TGTGCCATCAGTGAGTCGGCAACCCGGAATGAAAAACTGTTTTTT,CAISESATRNEKLFF
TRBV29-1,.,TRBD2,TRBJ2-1,TGCAGCGTTGGCGGGAGCTCCTACAATGAGCAGTTCTTC,CSVGGSSYNEQFF
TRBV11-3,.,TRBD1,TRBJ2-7,TGTGCCAGCAGCGGGGACAGGGTATCCTACGAGCAGTACTTC,CASSGDRVSYEQYF